This is a list of T cell receptor beta chains from one sample in a study of T cells in Graves' hyperthyroidism and ophthalmopathy. TCRdb processed the multiplex PCR reads anew with MiXCR; each CDR3 protein has one entry. This sample has under 300,000 distinct CDR3 sequences; approximately 20% occur once, and the top ten carry around 64%. The sample taken for sequencing was blood. These TCRs come from a man aged 25-45 years with Graves' ophthalmopathy. Both conserved end residues are part of each CDR3. A D gene is named only where the DNA matches it firmly.

v_call	d_call	j_call	cdr3_aa
TRBV7-9	TRBD2	TRBJ2-3	CASSFVSREGLRTQYF
TRBV5-5	NA	TRBJ1-1	CASSVTPLNTEAFF
TRBV2	NA	TRBJ1-3	CASSEGTPSGNTIYF
TRBV19	TRBD1	TRBJ1-1	CASSTDRGTEAFF
TRBV10-1	NA	TRBJ2-2	CASSESGARVDTGELFF
TRBV7-2	NA	TRBJ1-1	CASSLRQVIMNTEAFF
TRBV28	NA	TRBJ2-3	CASLTSAREVGTDTQYF
TRBV11-2	NA	TRBJ1-4	CASSFRTPVDEKLFF
TRBV5-5	NA	TRBJ1-3	CASSPATGSGNTIYF
TRBV7-9	TRBD1	TRBJ2-3	CASSRDRLDTQYF
TRBV18	TRBD2	TRBJ2-5	CASSPLLAVKETQYF
TRBV6-1	TRBD1	TRBJ1-2	CASMKGAGDVVTF
TRBV19	NA	TRBJ1-5	CASKSQQNNQPQHF
TRBV9	TRBD2	TRBJ2-7	CASSHQRDSYEQYF
TRBV6-1	NA	TRBJ1-2	CASSEGGTTRSYTF
TRBV27	NA	TRBJ2-1	CASSLSSKNNEQFF
TRBV3-1	NA	TRBJ1-2	CASSKQTRGYGYTF
TRBV7-9	NA	TRBJ1-4	CASLSTSHEKLFF
TRBV2	NA	TRBJ2-3	CASSAIVHTTQYF
TRBV2	NA	TRBJ2-3	CASSEDWAGLADTQYF
TRBV6-2/TRBV6-3	NA	TRBJ2-2	CASSRGPYEVGELFF
TRBV20-1	NA	TRBJ2-1	CSARAPIASSYNEQFF